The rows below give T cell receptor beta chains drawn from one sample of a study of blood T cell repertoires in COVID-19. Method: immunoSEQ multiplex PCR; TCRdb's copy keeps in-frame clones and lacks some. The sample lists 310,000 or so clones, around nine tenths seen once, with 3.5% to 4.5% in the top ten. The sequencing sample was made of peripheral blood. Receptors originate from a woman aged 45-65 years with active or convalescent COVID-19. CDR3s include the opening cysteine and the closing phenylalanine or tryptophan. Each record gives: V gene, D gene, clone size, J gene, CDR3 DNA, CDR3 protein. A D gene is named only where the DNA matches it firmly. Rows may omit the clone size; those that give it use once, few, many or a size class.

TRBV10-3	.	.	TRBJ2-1	TGTGCCACCGCCGGGACTCACTCCTACAATGAGCAGTTCTTC	CATAGTHSYNEQFF
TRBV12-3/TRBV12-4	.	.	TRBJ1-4	TGTGCCAGCAGTCAGGGCAAGGAACTGTTTTTT	CASSQGKELFF
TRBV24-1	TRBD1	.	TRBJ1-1	TGTGCCACCAGTGATTTGTCCCGAGGGGGCAATACTGAAGCTTTCTTT	CATSDLSRGGNTEAFF
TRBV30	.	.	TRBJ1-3	TGTGCCTGGTCAGGGGCCCTCTCTGGAAACACCATATATTTT	CAWSGALSGNTIYF
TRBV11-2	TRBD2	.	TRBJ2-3	TGTGCCAGCAGCTTAGGGACTAGCGGGGGGAAGGGCACAGATACGCAGTATTTT	CASSLGTSGGKGTDTQYF
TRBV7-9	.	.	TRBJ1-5	TGTGCCAGCAGCTTAGCCACAGGGCGGCACCAGCCCCAGCATTTT	CASSLATGRHQPQHF
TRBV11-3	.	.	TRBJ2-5	TGTGCCAGCAGCTTAGATATAGGGGCCCGGGAGACCCAGTACTTC	CASSLDIGARETQYF
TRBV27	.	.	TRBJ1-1	TGTGCCAGCAGTCTCGACAGAATCTCAGGTGAAGCTTTCTTT	CASSLDRISGEAFF
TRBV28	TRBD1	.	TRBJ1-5	TGTGCCAGCAGCCGCCCGGGACAGGGGGCGGGTCAGCCCCAGCATTTT	CASSRPGQGAGQPQHF
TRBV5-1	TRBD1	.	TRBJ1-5	TGCGCCAGCAGCTTAGGACAGGATAGCAATCAGCCCCAGCATTTT	CASSLGQDSNQPQHF
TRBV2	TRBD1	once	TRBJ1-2	TGTGCCAGCATAGGCGGGAGGGGGCTCCCCTATGGCTACACCTTC	CASIGGRGLPYGYTF
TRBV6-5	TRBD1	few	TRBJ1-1	TGTGCGTCAGGGGGAAGAGGCACTGAAGCTTTCTTT	CASGGRGTEAFF
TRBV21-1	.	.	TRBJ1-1	TGTGCCAGCAGCAAAAGGGACAGGGGACGCATGAACACTGAAGCTTTCTTT	CASSKRDRGRMNTEAFF
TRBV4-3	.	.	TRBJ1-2	TGCGCCAGCAGCCAAGAAATAGGGACACCACCTAACTATGGCTACACCTTC	CASSQEIGTPPNYGYTF
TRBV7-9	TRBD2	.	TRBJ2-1	TGTGCCAGCAGCCCGAAGAGACTAGCGGGGGGAGGGAATGAGCAGTTCTTC	CASSPKRLAGGGNEQFF
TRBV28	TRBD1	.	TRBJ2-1	TGTGCCAGCAGCACCGGGACAGCATACAATGAGCAGTTCTTC	CASSTGTAYNEQFF
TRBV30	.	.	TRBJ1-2	TGTGCCTGGAGTCGGGGGATGGGCTACACCTTC	CAWSRGMGYTF
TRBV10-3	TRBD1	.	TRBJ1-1	TGTGCCATCAGACCGGTTGGGACAGGGGGCATCGGGACTGAAGCTTTCTTT	CAIRPVGTGGIGTEAFF
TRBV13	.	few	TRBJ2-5	TGTGCCAGCAGCCCTCTAACCCCGGGGCAAGAGACCCAGTACTTC	CASSPLTPGQETQYF
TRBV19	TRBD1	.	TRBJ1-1	TGTGCCAGTAGTATCGGGACAGGGGGATTGAACACTGAAGCTTTCTTT	CASSIGTGGLNTEAFF
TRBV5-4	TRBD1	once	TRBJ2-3	TGTGCCAGCAGCCTACAGGGGGCCTCAGATACGCAGTATTTT	CASSLQGASDTQYF
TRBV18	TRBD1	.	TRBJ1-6	TGTGCCAGCTCACCAAATGACAGGGGTGGCAATTCACCCCTCCACTTT	CASSPNDRGGNSPLHF
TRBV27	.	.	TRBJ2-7	TGTGCCAGCAGTTTAAGAGGGAGCTTATCCTACGAGCAGTACTTC	CASSLRGSLSYEQYF
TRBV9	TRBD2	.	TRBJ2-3	TGTGCCAGCAGCCCCGTCTCTAGCGGGAAGGATACGCAGTATTTT	CASSPVSSGKDTQYF
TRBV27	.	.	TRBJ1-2	TGTGCCAGCAGAATGCCCGGGACTTTAGCTGGTGGCTACACCTTC	CASRMPGTLAGGYTF